The rows below give T cell receptor beta chains drawn from one sample of a study of control samples from healthy donors and cancer patients. The method was immunoSEQ multiplex PCR; TCRdb's version includes in-frame clones alone and lacks a portion of them. The sample includes approximately 87,000 clones, 91% of them seen just once. Sequencing used blood. Every receptor here comes from a man in his fifties or sixties in good health. CDR3s include the opening cysteine and the closing phenylalanine or tryptophan. A D gene is named only where the DNA matches it firmly. Only part of the rows carry a size: once, few, many, or a class if the clone is expanded.

D gene: NA; clone size: NA; V gene: TRBV7-2; J gene: TRBJ2-1; CDR3 protein: CASGGYNEQFF; CDR3 DNA: TGTGCCAGCGGGGGGTACAATGAGCAGTTCTTC
D gene: NA; clone size: NA; V gene: TRBV19; J gene: TRBJ1-1; CDR3 protein: CASRIGHSWDEAFF; CDR3 DNA: TGTGCCAGTAGAATAGGACACTCATGGGATGAAGCTTTCTTT
D gene: TRBD1; clone size: NA; V gene: TRBV6-5; J gene: TRBJ1-3; CDR3 protein: CASSRTGGNTIYF; CDR3 DNA: TGTGCCAGCAGTAGGACAGGAGGAAACACCATATATTTT
D gene: NA; clone size: NA; V gene: TRBV7-6; J gene: TRBJ2-5; CDR3 protein: CASSLRYQETQYF; CDR3 DNA: TGTGCCAGCAGCCTCAGGTACCAAGAGACCCAGTACTTC
D gene: NA; clone size: NA; V gene: TRBV6-5; J gene: TRBJ1-4; CDR3 protein: CASKRSGGEKLFF; CDR3 DNA: TGTGCCAGCAAGAGGAGTGGGGGAGAAAAACTGTTTTTT
D gene: NA; clone size: NA; V gene: TRBV19; J gene: TRBJ1-1; CDR3 protein: CASSFVYNTEAFF; CDR3 DNA: TGTGCCAGCTCCTTCGTCTATAACACTGAAGCTTTCTTT
D gene: NA; clone size: once; V gene: TRBV3-1/TRBV3-2; J gene: TRBJ1-6; CDR3 protein: CASSQEWNSPLHF; CDR3 DNA: TGTGCCAGCAGCCAAGAGTGGAATTCACCCCTCCACTTT
D gene: TRBD2; clone size: NA; V gene: TRBV7-2; J gene: TRBJ2-3; CDR3 protein: CASSLLAAGDTQYF; CDR3 DNA: TGTGCCAGCAGCTTGCTAGCGGCCGGGGATACGCAGTATTTT
D gene: TRBD1; clone size: NA; V gene: TRBV7-8; J gene: TRBJ1-6; CDR3 protein: CASSLVGSGGGSPLHF; CDR3 DNA: TGTGCCAGCAGCTTAGTAGGCTCAGGGGGGGGCTCACCCCTCCACTTT
D gene: NA; clone size: NA; V gene: TRBV6-5; J gene: TRBJ1-2; CDR3 protein: CASSYSKVEGYTF; CDR3 DNA: TGTGCCAGCAGTTACTCGAAGGTTGAAGGCTACACCTTC
D gene: TRBD1; clone size: NA; V gene: TRBV6-5; J gene: TRBJ2-7; CDR3 protein: CASSFHRDSPLEQYF; CDR3 DNA: TGTGCCAGCAGTTTCCACCGGGACAGTCCCCTGGAGCAGTACTTC
D gene: NA; clone size: NA; V gene: TRBV12-3/TRBV12-4; J gene: TRBJ1-1; CDR3 protein: CASGEREYTEAFF; CDR3 DNA: TGTGCCAGCGGGGAACGGGAGTACACTGAAGCTTTCTTT
D gene: TRBD1; clone size: NA; V gene: TRBV11-3; J gene: TRBJ2-7; CDR3 protein: CASSKGTGLYYEQYF; CDR3 DNA: TGTGCCAGCAGCAAGGGGACAGGGTTGTATTACGAGCAGTACTTC
D gene: NA; clone size: NA; V gene: TRBV6-1; J gene: TRBJ1-5; CDR3 protein: CASSEQPQPQHF; CDR3 DNA: TGTGCCAGCAGTGAACAGCCTCAGCCCCAGCATTTT
D gene: TRBD1; clone size: NA; V gene: TRBV27; J gene: TRBJ1-6; CDR3 protein: CASSSSGTERNSPLHF; CDR3 DNA: TGTGCCAGCAGTTCCTCTGGGACAGAAAGAAATTCACCCCTCCACTTT
D gene: NA; clone size: NA; V gene: TRBV18; J gene: TRBJ1-2; CDR3 protein: CASEPTTANYGYTF; CDR3 DNA: TGTGCCAGCGAACCCACGACAGCCAACTATGGCTACACCTTC
D gene: NA; clone size: NA; V gene: TRBV27; J gene: TRBJ2-7; CDR3 protein: CASSPTRGRGYEQYF; CDR3 DNA: TGTGCCAGCAGCCCCACCAGGGGAAGGGGCTACGAGCAGTACTTC
D gene: NA; clone size: NA; V gene: TRBV19; J gene: TRBJ1-1; CDR3 protein: CASSQTGMNTEAFF; CDR3 DNA: TGTGCCAGTAGCCAGACAGGTATGAACACTGAAGCTTTCTTT
D gene: TRBD1; clone size: NA; V gene: TRBV3-1/TRBV3-2; J gene: TRBJ2-3; CDR3 protein: CASSQGRLQGDTQYF; CDR3 DNA: TGTGCCAGCAGCCAAGGCCGACTACAGGGGGATACGCAGTATTTT
D gene: TRBD1; clone size: NA; V gene: TRBV5-4; J gene: TRBJ1-1; CDR3 protein: CASSLTGGRSNTEAFF; CDR3 DNA: TGTGCCAGCAGCCTCACAGGGGGCAGATCGAACACTGAAGCTTTCTTT
D gene: TRBD2; clone size: NA; V gene: TRBV2; J gene: TRBJ2-3; CDR3 protein: CASRTGGRTDTQYF; CDR3 DNA: TGTGCCAGCAGAACGGGGGGGCGCACAGATACGCAGTATTTT
D gene: TRBD2; clone size: NA; V gene: TRBV7-9; J gene: TRBJ2-3; CDR3 protein: CASSFSAGGPTDTQYF; CDR3 DNA: TGTGCCAGCAGCTTCAGCGCGGGGGGGCCGACAGATACGCAGTATTTT
D gene: NA; clone size: NA; V gene: TRBV13; J gene: TRBJ1-1; CDR3 protein: CASSSRHGWVQNTEAFF; CDR3 DNA: TGTGCCAGCAGCTCACGACACGGATGGGTACAGAACACTGAAGCTTTCTTT
D gene: TRBD1; clone size: NA; V gene: TRBV3-1/TRBV3-2; J gene: TRBJ1-4; CDR3 protein: CASSHSDRGYEKLFF; CDR3 DNA: TGTGCCAGCAGCCATTCGGACAGGGGATACGAAAAACTGTTTTTT
D gene: NA; clone size: NA; V gene: TRBV29-1; J gene: TRBJ1-1; CDR3 protein: CSVTMNTEAFF; CDR3 DNA: TGCAGCGTTACCATGAACACTGAAGCTTTCTTT
D gene: NA; clone size: NA; V gene: TRBV5-1; J gene: TRBJ2-5; CDR3 protein: CASSLGGGVETQYF; CDR3 DNA: TGCGCCAGCAGCCTGGGAGGGGGTGTGGAGACCCAGTACTTC
D gene: TRBD1; clone size: once; V gene: TRBV5-1; J gene: TRBJ1-6; CDR3 protein: CASSSAGTGVSSPLHF; CDR3 DNA: TGCGCCAGCAGCTCCGCCGGGACAGGGGTCAGTTCACCCCTCCACTTT
D gene: NA; clone size: NA; V gene: TRBV7-8; J gene: TRBJ2-1; CDR3 protein: CASSLSRTTGQFF; CDR3 DNA: TGTGCCAGCAGCTTATCCCGGACAACGGGGCAGTTCTTC
D gene: NA; clone size: NA; V gene: TRBV19; J gene: TRBJ2-5; CDR3 protein: CASSPGQKETQYF; CDR3 DNA: TGTGCCAGTAGTCCCGGACAGAAAGAGACCCAGTACTTC
D gene: TRBD1; clone size: NA; V gene: TRBV10-1; J gene: TRBJ2-7; CDR3 protein: CASGSESGTGAYEQYF; CDR3 DNA: TGCGCCAGCGGCAGTGAGAGCGGGACAGGGGCCTACGAGCAGTACTTC
D gene: NA; clone size: NA; V gene: TRBV24-1; J gene: TRBJ2-2; CDR3 protein: CATKEGDTGELFF; CDR3 DNA: TGTGCCACCAAAGAAGGAGACACCGGGGAGCTGTTTTTT
D gene: NA; clone size: NA; V gene: TRBV7-9; J gene: TRBJ2-5; CDR3 protein: CASSSLPPQETQYF; CDR3 DNA: TGTGCCAGCAGCTCCCTACCCCCTCAAGAGACCCAGTACTTC
D gene: NA; clone size: NA; V gene: TRBV10-2; J gene: TRBJ1-5; CDR3 protein: CASSENTGVVVQPQHF; CDR3 DNA: TGCGCCAGCAGTGAGAACACTGGAGTGGTTGTACAGCCCCAGCATTTT
D gene: NA; clone size: NA; V gene: TRBV6-2/TRBV6-3; J gene: TRBJ2-3; CDR3 protein: CASSYRWGNRADTQYF; CDR3 DNA: TGTGCCAGCAGTTACCGATGGGGGAATAGGGCAGATACGCAGTATTTT
D gene: NA; clone size: once; V gene: TRBV7-9; J gene: TRBJ1-3; CDR3 protein: CASSNRDSGNTIYF; CDR3 DNA: TGTGCCAGCAGCAATAGAGACTCTGGAAACACCATATATTTT
D gene: NA; clone size: NA; V gene: TRBV19; J gene: TRBJ1-5; CDR3 protein: CASSIIPGGNQPQHF; CDR3 DNA: TGTGCCAGTAGTATAATCCCCGGGGGCAATCAGCCCCAGCATTTT
D gene: NA; clone size: NA; V gene: TRBV27; J gene: TRBJ1-2; CDR3 protein: CASSLSVLRVGGDGYTF; CDR3 DNA: TGTGCCAGCAGTTTATCCGTTTTAAGGGTTGGAGGGGACGGCTACACCTTC
D gene: NA; clone size: NA; V gene: TRBV6-5; J gene: TRBJ1-5; CDR3 protein: CASRRGTDQPQHF; CDR3 DNA: TGTGCCAGCAGGAGGGGTACGGATCAGCCCCAGCATTTT
D gene: NA; clone size: NA; V gene: TRBV2; J gene: TRBJ2-7; CDR3 protein: CASSEEPGIYEQYF; CDR3 DNA: TGTGCCAGCAGTGAAGAACCGGGTATCTACGAGCAGTACTTC
D gene: NA; clone size: NA; V gene: TRBV2; J gene: TRBJ1-3; CDR3 protein: CASSTQAVYGNTIYF; CDR3 DNA: TGTGCCAGCAGTACTCAGGCGGTGTACGGAAACACCATATATTTT
D gene: NA; clone size: NA; V gene: TRBV3-1/TRBV3-2; J gene: TRBJ1-6; CDR3 protein: CASSPTSLGDSPLHF; CDR3 DNA: TGTGCCAGCAGCCCCACCTCTCTGGGGGATTCACCCCTCCACTTT
D gene: TRBD1; clone size: few; V gene: TRBV4-3; J gene: TRBJ2-3; CDR3 protein: CASSQDTGGNTDTQYF; CDR3 DNA: TGCGCCAGCAGCCAAGATACAGGGGGGAATACAGATACGCAGTATTTT
D gene: TRBD1; clone size: NA; V gene: TRBV24-1; J gene: TRBJ1-1; CDR3 protein: CATSEPPGQGARAFF; CDR3 DNA: TGTGCCACCAGTGAACCCCCGGGACAGGGGGCACGAGCTTTCTTT
D gene: NA; clone size: NA; V gene: TRBV7-8; J gene: TRBJ2-7; CDR3 protein: CASSGPPLYEQYF; CDR3 DNA: TGTGCCAGCAGCGGACCGCCTCTCTACGAGCAGTACTTC
D gene: NA; clone size: NA; V gene: TRBV29-1; J gene: TRBJ1-1; CDR3 protein: CSALPGGRTEAFF; CDR3 DNA: TGCAGCGCCTTGCCCGGAGGGAGGACTGAAGCTTTCTTT
D gene: NA; clone size: NA; V gene: TRBV2; J gene: TRBJ2-7; CDR3 protein: CASSWNAYEQYF; CDR3 DNA: TGTGCCAGCAGTTGGAATGCCTACGAGCAGTACTTC
D gene: NA; clone size: NA; V gene: TRBV19; J gene: TRBJ1-5; CDR3 protein: CASGMTANQPQHF; CDR3 DNA: TGTGCCAGTGGAATGACAGCAAATCAGCCCCAGCATTTT
D gene: NA; clone size: NA; V gene: TRBV7-9; J gene: TRBJ1-2; CDR3 protein: CASSLFEVGGYTF; CDR3 DNA: TGTGCCAGCAGCCTTTTCGAGGTGGGGGGCTACACCTTC
D gene: NA; clone size: NA; V gene: TRBV3-1/TRBV3-2; J gene: TRBJ1-1; CDR3 protein: CASSQATVNTEAFF; CDR3 DNA: TGTGCCAGCAGCCAAGCGACAGTGAACACTGAAGCTTTCTTT
D gene: TRBD2; clone size: NA; V gene: TRBV5-4; J gene: TRBJ2-1; CDR3 protein: CASSPSSGGAHEQFF; CDR3 DNA: TGTGCCAGCAGCCCTTCTAGCGGGGGGGCGCATGAGCAGTTCTTC
D gene: TRBD2; clone size: once; V gene: TRBV6-4; J gene: TRBJ2-3; CDR3 protein: CASSDEASGGSDTQYF; CDR3 DNA: TGTGCCAGCAGTGACGAGGCTAGCGGGGGGTCAGATACGCAGTATTTT
D gene: NA; clone size: NA; V gene: TRBV7-8; J gene: TRBJ1-5; CDR3 protein: CASSLDWTASQPQHF; CDR3 DNA: TGTGCCAGCAGCTTAGATTGGACCGCAAGTCAGCCCCAGCATTTT
D gene: NA; clone size: NA; V gene: TRBV5-1; J gene: TRBJ1-3; CDR3 protein: CASGFEGRNTIYF; CDR3 DNA: TGCGCCAGCGGTTTTGAGGGAAGAAACACCATATATTTT
D gene: NA; clone size: NA; V gene: TRBV19; J gene: TRBJ1-5; CDR3 protein: CASSRGENQPQHF; CDR3 DNA: TGTGCCAGTAGTAGGGGCGAGAATCAGCCCCAGCATTTT